This TCR beta chain came from a study of identical twins. A universal primer site was created by template switching, with the cDNA bearing unique molecular identifiers. TCRdb redid the calling of the 5' RACE reads with MiXCR, one entry per CDR3 protein. The table includes about 700,000 distinct CDR3 sequences, roughly 6% detected once. Regarding this clonotype: The antigen is not known.

This CDR3 comprises 11 residues. The germline gives CDR1 SQVTM, CDR2 ANQGSEA. V was pared by 7 bases and J by 10 bases, with 14 bases between. Points from the study as a whole: Cord blood's abundant beta clonotypes had fewer insertions, unlike memory repertoires. The analysis was cross-sectional rather than longitudinal within donors. Invariant MAIT and iNKT cells are populations that could partly confound zero-insertion analyses.

Source material: naive T cells sorted from blood. This sequence was found in a young man in good health. The gene calls are TRBV29-1 and TRBJ2-1; possibly TRBD2 for D (6 bases). The CDR3 DNA reads as TGCAGCGGCCTACTAGCTTTAGAGCAGTTCTTC. It is translated as CSGLLALEQFF.